A selection of T cell receptor beta chains follows, all from one sample in a study of PD-L1 blockade in urothelial cancer. Clones were sequenced by immunoSEQ multiplex PCR, and TCRdb holds only the in-frame ones, with some missing. The profile shows 33,000 or so clones, around four fifths of them singletons. The material was PBMCs, obtained around atezolizumab (anti-PD-L1) treatment. These receptor sequences come from a man aged 55 to 70 with urothelial cancer. The CDR3 runs from the conserved cysteine through the conserved F or W. D genes are given only for firm matches.

D gene | J gene | V gene | CDR3 DNA | CDR3 protein
. | TRBJ2-7 | TRBV28 | TGTGCCAGCAGTTTAGCACAGGGCTCCTACGAGCAGTACTTC | CASSLAQGSYEQYF
TRBD1 | TRBJ2-7 | TRBV5-1 | TGCGCCAGCAGCCCGACAGGGCAAACTGACAACGAGCAGTACTTC | CASSPTGQTDNEQYF
. | TRBJ2-5 | TRBV14 | TGTGCCAGCAGCCAAGCCACGCGACTGGAGACCCAGTACTTC | CASSQATRLETQYF
TRBD1 | TRBJ2-7 | TRBV4-1 | TGCGCCAGCCGTCCACAGGGGACAGCCTACGAGCAGTACTTC | CASRPQGTAYEQYF
TRBD1 | TRBJ2-7 | TRBV9 | TGTGCCAGCAGCGTAGAGGGGACAGCAGGCCACGAGCAGTACTTC | CASSVEGTAGHEQYF
. | TRBJ2-5 | TRBV5-1 | TGCGCCAGCAGCGAAGGGGGGGCCGAGGAGACCCAGTACTTC | CASSEGGAEETQYF
. | TRBJ1-4 | TRBV28 | TGTGCCAGCAGTTTGGAGCCGGGTCCCCGTATTGAAAAACTGTTTTTT | CASSLEPGPRIEKLFF
TRBD1 | TRBJ2-7 | TRBV10-1 | TGCGCCAGCAGTGAAGGGACAGACATCTCCTACGAGCAGTACTTC | CASSEGTDISYEQYF
TRBD1 | TRBJ1-5 | TRBV2 | TGTGCCAGCAGCGAGGACAGGTTTCAGCCCCAGCATTTT | CASSEDRFQPQHF
. | TRBJ2-1 | TRBV2 | TGTGCCAGCAGTGCCTCGGCAGGAAGGTTAGAGCAGTTCTTC | CASSASAGRLEQFF
TRBD1 | TRBJ1-5 | TRBV6-6 | TGTGCCAGCAGCCTACAGGGGGCACAGCCCCAGCATTTT | CASSLQGAQPQHF